One sample yielded the 5 T cell receptor beta chains listed below, sequenced in a study of blood T cell repertoires in COVID-19. The data were produced by immunoSEQ multiplex PCR, yet TCRdb's version contains in-frame clones alone and is incomplete. Here the sample spans some 95,000 clones, approximately 90% being singletons. Sample: peripheral blood. These receptor sequences come from a human donor with active COVID-19. The donor label of this sample is uncertain.

The CDR3 loop is CASSYRGGAEKLFF. The CDR3 DNA is TGTGCCAGCAGTTACAGAGGGGGGGCTGAAAAACTGTTTTTT. V gene TRBV6-5 combines with J gene TRBJ1-4; tentative D call: TRBD1 (6 bases). Germline CDR1 MNHEY, CDR2 SVGAGI. The V end lost 2 bases, the J end lost 7 bases, and 11 bases lay between the germline ends. The CDR3 loop spans 14 amino acids.

The V gene is TRBV7-6, the J gene TRBJ2-7; 7 bases are a match to TRBD2. The CDR3 contains 16 residues. CDR1 is SGHVS, CDR2 FNYEAQ, per germline. Trimming at V came to 0 bases and at J to 4 bases, leaving 9 bases not matched to a gene. CDR3: CASSLAVGQGGYEQYF. The CDR3 region has the DNA TGTGCCAGCAGCTTAGCGGTGGGGCAGGGAGGGTACGAGCAGTACTTC.

This chain joins TRBV5-5 and TRBJ2-1; 10 nucleotides agree with TRBD1. Unmatched junction bases numbered 4, after V lost 1 base and J lost 3 bases. This CDR3 region has 16 residues. In germline, CDR1 is SGHKS, CDR2 YYEKEE (reference sequence). CDR3 residues: CASSLRGQGNYNEQFF. CDR3 coding DNA: TGTGCCAGCAGCTTGCGGGGACAGGGGAACTACAATGAGCAGTTCTTC. Full variable domain (rest looked up from reference TRBV5-5 and TRBJ2-1): DAGVTQSPTHLIKTRGQQVTLRCSPISGHKSVSWYQQVLGQGPQFIFQYYEKEERGRGNFPDRFSARQFPNYSSELNVNALLLGDSALYLCASSLRGQGNYNEQFFGPGTRLTVL.

The chain carries TRBV5-1 and TRBJ2-7; D is undetermined. Germline CDR1 reads SGHRS; CDR2 reads YFSETQ. The V gene lost 4 bases and the J gene lost 2 bases, with 13 bases spanning the gap. The CDR3 totals 14 residues. CDR3 region: CASSTNRDTYEQYF. CDR3 nucleotides: TGCGCCAGCAGCACGAACAGAGATACCTACGAGCAGTACTTC.

The chain uses TRBV11-3 and TRBJ2-1; 9 nucleotides align to TRBD2. Per the germline V gene, CDR1 is SGHNT and CDR2 is YENEEA. The CDR3 is made up of 15 amino acids. The J segment lost 8 bases and the V segment lost 3 bases, leaving 8 bases of the junction unmatched. CDR3 protein: CASSFRAGGMDEQFF. The CDR3, as DNA: TGTGCCAGCAGCTTCAGAGCGGGGGGAATGGATGAGCAGTTCTTC.